The 17 T cell receptor beta chains presented below share a single source sample, sequenced in a study of monozygotic twins with inflammatory bowel disease. For each CDR3 protein, TCRdb gives one entry from its re-call of the 5' RACE reads, without DNA. Recorded for this sample: about 330,000 distinct CDR3 sequences. Sequenced material: blood. Receptors were obtained from a human donor with ulcerative colitis or Crohn's disease, or a healthy co-twin of an affected twin (not recorded which).

This chain uses TRBV28 with TRBJ2-2; TCRdb lists TRBD1, though no DNA is available to test this call. The CDR3 loop spans 16 amino acids. Germline V gives CDR1 MDHEN, CDR2 SYDVKM. CDR3: CASSPTRAFFFGELFF.

The gene calls are TRBV5-4 and TRBJ1-2; TCRdb's D gene call, TRBD1, goes unchecked for lack of DNA. In germline, CDR1 is SGHNT, CDR2 YYREEE (reference sequence). The CDR3 consists of 12 residues. CDR3 in amino acids: CASRQPGDGYTF. The full variable domain, with the rest looked up from reference TRBV5-4 and TRBJ1-2, is ETGVTQSPTHLIKTRGQQVTLRCSSQSGHNTVSWYQQALGQGPQFIFQYYREEENGRGNFPPRFSGLQFPNYSSELNVNALELDDSALYLCASRQPGDGYTFGSGTRLTVV.

The J gene is TRBJ1-2, the V gene TRBV15; there is no DNA to check the TCRdb D call of TRBD1. The germline V gene encodes CDR1 LNHNV and CDR2 YYDKDF (reference sequence). The CDR3 is 16 residues long. CDR3 in amino acids: CATSRDGRGGVYGYTF.

The chain joins TRBV27 to TRBJ2-1; TCRdb's D gene call, TRBD1, goes unchecked for lack of DNA. From germline, CDR1 is MNHEY and CDR2 SMNVEV (reference sequence). This CDR3 comprises 17 residues. The CDR3 spells CASSSRGLGRWGNKQFF.

This chain links TRBV4-3 with TRBJ2-3; the TCRdb call, TRBD2, lacks DNA for checking. CDR3 size: 17 residues. Germline assignment: CDR1 LGHNA and CDR2 YSLEER. The CDR3 is CASSRTPGLAGGDTQYF.

The chain couples TRBV5-1 to TRBJ2-1; TCRdb returns TRBD1, unconfirmable since there is no DNA. Germline CDR1 reads SGHRS; CDR2 reads YFSETQ. The CDR3 loop spans 16 amino acids. This CDR3 is CASSLAKSGRGDEQFF.

The chain carries TRBV30 and TRBJ1-1. CDR1 is GTSNPN, CDR2 SVGIG, per germline (reference sequence). The CDR3 has 13 residues. The CDR3 protein is CAWKSLPNTEAFF.

This sequence joins TRBV28 and TRBJ1-2. This CDR3 spans 12 amino acids. Looked up from germline, CDR1 is MDHEN and CDR2 is SYDVKM. The CDR3 reads CASSPTAYGYTF.

The V gene is TRBV30, the J gene TRBJ2-5. Germline lookup yields CDR1 GTSNPN and CDR2 SVGIG (reference sequence). The CDR3 has 12 residues. The CDR3 reads CAWSVLQETQYF.

The CDR3 loop is CASSAPARVFHEQYF. The chain has TRBV28 and TRBJ2-7; as DNA is missing, the TRBD1 call by TCRdb cannot be tested. CDR3 length: 15 amino acids. CDR1 and CDR2 from the germline V gene are MDHEN and SYDVKM.

The V and J genes are TRBV15 and TRBJ2-5; TCRdb's assignment of TRBD2 cannot be checked, as there is no DNA. Per germline, CDR1 LNHNV and CDR2 YYDKDF (reference sequence). The CDR3 sequence is 16 residues long. CDR3 sequence: CATSGRAAKNQETQYF.

The chain carries TRBV18 and TRBJ1-2. From germline, CDR1 is KGHSH and CDR2 LQKENI. The CDR3 totals 13 residues. The CDR3: CASSPDGNYGYTF.

This chain joins TRBV18 and TRBJ2-1. From germline, CDR1 is KGHSH and CDR2 LQKENI. The CDR3 consists of 12 residues. The CDR3 is CASSPVGHEQFF.

This chain links TRBV7-2 with TRBJ1-1; the TRBD1 assignment by TCRdb is unverifiable without DNA. Germline V lookup: CDR1 SGHTA, CDR2 FQGNSA. This CDR3 is 14 amino acids long. CDR3 in amino acids: CASSLERQGPWRVF.

V is TRBV20-1 and J is TRBJ2-7; checking the TCRdb D call of TRBD1 is not possible without DNA. The CDR3 is 13 residues long. Germline V CDR1 and CDR2: DFQATT, SNEGSKA (reference sequence). CDR3 sequence: CSAPGQGSREQYF.

V is TRBV7-2 and J is TRBJ1-6. Germline V gives CDR1 SGHTA, CDR2 FQGNSA. The CDR3 loop spans 13 amino acids. CDR3 protein: CASSLAMESPLHF.

The rearrangement uses TRBV6-1 and TRBJ2-1; TCRdb's assignment of TRBD1 cannot be checked, as there is no DNA. In germline, CDR1 is MNHNS, CDR2 SASEGT. This CDR3 has 15 residues. The CDR3 reads CASHSYRDKGNEQFF.